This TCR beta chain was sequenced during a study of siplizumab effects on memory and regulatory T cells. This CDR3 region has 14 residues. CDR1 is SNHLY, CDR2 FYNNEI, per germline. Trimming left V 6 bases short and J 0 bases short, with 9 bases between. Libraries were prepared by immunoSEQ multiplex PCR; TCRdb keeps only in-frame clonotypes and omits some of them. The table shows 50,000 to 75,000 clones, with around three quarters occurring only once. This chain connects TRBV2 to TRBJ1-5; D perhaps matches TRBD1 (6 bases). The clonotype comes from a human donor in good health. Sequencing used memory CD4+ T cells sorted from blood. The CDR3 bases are TGTGCCAGCAGGGACAGATATAGCAATCAGCCCCAGCATTTT. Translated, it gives CASRDRYSNQPQHF.